Sequencing of this T cell receptor beta chain was carried out in a study of shared clonotypes between healthy human individuals. The germline V gene encodes CDR1 SQVTM and CDR2 ANQGSEA. V lost 5 bases to trimming and J lost 7 bases, with 13 bases between them. The CDR3 is made up of 12 amino acids. Deep was the level at which the assay was run. The assay was immunoSEQ multiplex PCR, and TCRdb's table has in-frame clones only and misses some. Of hundreds of thousands of clones listed, roughly 73% are singletons. The TCR comes from a woman in her thirties in good health. Sequencing was performed on memory CD4+ T cells sorted from blood. Subset noted: CD45RA-negative fraction. V usage is TRBV29-1 and J usage is TRBJ2-3; unclear D gene. For the CDR3, the DNA is TGCAGCGTTCCCCTCAGTAGGAATACGCAGTATTTT. Its translation is CSVPLSRNTQYF.